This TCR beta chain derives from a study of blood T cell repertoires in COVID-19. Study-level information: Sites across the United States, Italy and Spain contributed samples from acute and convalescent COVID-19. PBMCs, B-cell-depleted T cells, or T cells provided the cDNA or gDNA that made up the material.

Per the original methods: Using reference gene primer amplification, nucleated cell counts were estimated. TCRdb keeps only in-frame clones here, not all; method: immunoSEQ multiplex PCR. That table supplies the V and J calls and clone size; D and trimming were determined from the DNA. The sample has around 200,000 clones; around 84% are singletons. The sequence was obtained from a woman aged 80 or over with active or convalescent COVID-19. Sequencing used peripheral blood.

The CDR3 DNA is TGTGCCAGCAGCTTGGAGACAGGGGGCAAAAACATTCAGTACTTC. Protein: CASSLETGGKNIQYF. The chain carries TRBV5-4 and TRBJ2-4, with 9 bases matching TRBD1. The V and J ends lost 0 bases and 3 bases, in that order; junction bases with no gene match: 1. In germline, CDR1 is SGHNT, CDR2 YYREEE (reference sequence). This CDR3 has 15 residues.